Each of the 22 T cell receptor beta chains below was sequenced from the same sample in a study of T cell responses to AZD1222 COVID-19 vaccine. TCRdb's copy holds only in-frame clones and misses some; the assay was immunoSEQ multiplex PCR. This table has some 130,000 clones, 80% to 95% appearing once. Sequenced material: peripheral blood, taken 28 days after the second AZD1222 dose. The receptor source for this set is an adult who received the AZD1222 COVID-19 vaccine.

This clone was observed a handful of times. The CDR3 sequence: CASSPRAGGPDEQYF. The CDR3, as DNA: TGCGCCAGCTCACCCCGAGCGGGGGGGCCCGACGAGCAGTACTTC. V is TRBV5-1 and J is TRBJ2-7, with 10 bases fitting TRBD2. CDR3 size: 15 residues. CDR1 SGHRS and CDR2 YFSETQ come from the germline V gene. V dropped 7 bases and J dropped 5; count of bases not matched to a gene: 12.

The chain is built from TRBV21-1 and TRBJ1-1. TRBV21-1 is a documented pseudogene. CDR3 length: 13 residues. The CDR3 reads CASSCRDLTEAFF. DNA of the CDR3: TGTGCCAGCAGCTGCCGGGACCTCACTGAAGCTTTCTTT.

The chain uses TRBV6-5 and TRBJ2-1, with D possibly TRBD2 on 6 matching bases. CDR3 size: 15 residues. The germline V and J ends were trimmed by 4 bases and 7 bases, with 17 bases remaining between them. The germline CDR1 and CDR2 sequences are MNHEY and SVGAGI. This chain's CDR3 is CASSSYGGGINEQFF. DNA for the CDR3: TGTGCCAGCAGTTCCTACGGGGGAGGAATAAATGAGCAGTTCTTC.

This clone has only one observation. The V gene is TRBV6-5, the J gene TRBJ2-3; no clear D gene. V lost 1 base and J 1 base, leaving 6 bases between the germline ends. The CDR3 sequence is 14 residues long. Germline loops: CDR1 MNHEY, CDR2 SVGAGI. The DNA of the CDR3 is TGTGCCAGCAGTTACTTAGGCCGCACAGATACGCAGTATTTT. Its protein is CASSYLGRTDTQYF.

J is TRBJ1-5 and V is TRBV9; D not resolved. This CDR3 comprises 14 residues. Germline-derived CDR1 and CDR2 are SGDLS and YYNGEE. V gave up 2 bases and J gave up 0 bases, with 6 bases separating them. The CDR3 loop is CASSVGISNQPQHF. The CDR3, as DNA: TGTGCCAGCAGCGTCGGGATTAGCAATCAGCCCCAGCATTTT.

The count of this clone is one. This chain joins TRBV2 and TRBJ2-1; 8 positions agree with TRBD1. The CDR3 is 18 residues long. Germline V gene lookup returns CDR1 SNHLY and CDR2 FYNNEI. After removal of 6 bases from V and 0 bases from J, the junction contained 13 bases not matched to a gene. The CDR3 DNA reads as TGTGCCAGCAGGAGGGGGACAGGAAAACTGAGCTCCTACAATGAGCAGTTCTTC. Translated, it gives CASRRGTGKLSSYNEQFF.

This chain uses TRBV19 with TRBJ1-6; 7 bases align to TRBD1. The germline V gene encodes CDR1 LNHDA and CDR2 SQIVND (reference sequence). V lost 4 bases to trimming and J lost 12 bases; unmatched junction nucleotides: 12. The CDR3 has 15 amino acids. The CDR3 coding sequence is TGTGCCAGTAGTAAATCCCGACAGGGCGAACAACCCCTCCACTTT. This translates into CASSKSRQGEQPLHF.

As concerns this clone: Mismatch with germline at one junction end may stem from a read error. CDR3 sequence (DNA): TGTGCCAGCAGCTCACCCACTCAGGTCACCCTGAATACTGAAGCTTTCTTT. Protein product: CASSSPTQVTLNTEAFF. This chain links TRBV11-3 with TRBJ1-1; no firm D call. The germline V gene has CDR1 SGHNT and CDR2 YENEEA. This CDR3 comprises 17 residues. The variable domain in full, with the rest retrieved from reference TRBV11-3 and TRBJ1-1, is EAGVVQSPRYKIIEKKQPVAFWCNPISGHNTLYWYLQNLGQGPELLIRYENEEAVDDSQLPKDRFSAERLKGVDSTLKIQPAELGDSAVYLCASSSPTQVTLNTEAFFGQGTRLTVV.

The chain combines TRBV12-3 or TRBV12-4 with TRBJ1-2; the D gene is possibly TRBD1 (6 bases). The CDR3 runs 13 residues. Deletions cut 6 bases from V and 8 bases from J, with 16 bases between. The CDR3 protein is CASSLQGSWGYTF. The CDR3 DNA reads TGTGCCAGCAGCCTACAGGGCTCCTGGGGCTACACCTTC.

The rearrangement joins TRBV12-3 or TRBV12-4 to TRBJ1-1, with no clear D. Trimming removed 5 bases from V and 2 bases from J, with 9 bases in between. The CDR3 totals 13 residues. CDR3 sequence (DNA): TGTGCCAGCAGTCTTAACGAAAACACTGAAGCTTTCTTT. Its translation is CASSLNENTEAFF.

The genes are TRBV6-1 and TRBJ2-5; possibly TRBD2 for D (6 bases). Looked up from germline, CDR1 is MNHNS and CDR2 is SASEGT. This CDR3 contains 13 residues. Trimming stripped 3 bases from V and 3 bases from J, with 8 bases between. The CDR3 sequence is CASSEWGEETQYF. The CDR3 region has the DNA TGTGCCAGCAGTGAGTGGGGGGAAGAGACCCAGTACTTC.

The gene calls are TRBV4-2 and TRBJ1-1; tentatively, D is TRBD1 (5 bases). The V and J ends lost 2 bases and 7 bases respectively, with 11 bases between them. The CDR3 loop spans 13 amino acids. Germline values: CDR1 LGHNA, CDR2 YNFKEQ. CDR3: CASSQRGYGEAFF. CDR3 in DNA: TGTGCCAGCAGCCAAAGGGGCTACGGTGAAGCTTTCTTT.

V usage is TRBV27 and J usage is TRBJ2-3; D not certain. The CDR3 contains 14 residues. The V end was cut by 8 bases, the J end by 2 bases, with 14 bases between. Per germline, CDR1 MNHEY and CDR2 SMNVEV (reference sequence). The CDR3 is CASRGWGPTDTQYF. In DNA form, the CDR3 reads TGTGCCAGCCGTGGGTGGGGTCCCACAGATACGCAGTATTTT.

A single count supports this clone. Within the sample, other DNA sequences also encode this same CDR3. J is TRBJ1-2 and V is TRBV28; D remains unclear. With 3 bases removed from V and 3 bases from J, the gap between germline ends came to 5 bases. The V gene's germline CDR1 is MDHEN and CDR2 SYDVKM. This CDR3 region has 12 residues. The CDR3 is CASSLTDYGYTF. CDR3 nucleotides: TGTGCCAGCAGTTTGACGGACTATGGCTACACCTTC.

The chain joins TRBV11-2 to TRBJ2-2; tentatively, D is TRBD1 or TRBD2 (6 bases each). Germline V gene lookup returns CDR1 SGHAT and CDR2 FQNNGV. The CDR3 has 14 amino acids. The ends were cut back, 6 bases at V and 6 bases at J, with 14 bases in the middle. CDR3 sequence reads: CASRQVGGAGELFF. In DNA form, the CDR3 reads TGTGCCAGCAGACAGGTGGGGGGCGCCGGGGAGCTGTTTTTT.

The rearrangement joins TRBV7-8 to TRBJ2-2; D is undetermined. Germline CDR1 and CDR2: SGHVS and FQNEAQ. The CDR3 has 13 residues. The germline V and J ends were trimmed by 5 bases and 6 bases, with 10 bases remaining between them. The CDR3 reads CASSTTVAGELFF. CDR3 bases: TGTGCCAGCAGCACGACCGTCGCCGGGGAGCTGTTTTTT.

For the CDR3, the DNA is TGCGCCAGCAGCTTCCAAGCAGGGGAGAGCTCACCCCTCCACTTT. This sequence encodes CASSFQAGESSPLHF. The rearrangement joins TRBV4-3 to TRBJ1-6; D might be TRBD1 (6 bases). V lost 5 bases and J lost 10, with 18 bases in between. This CDR3 contains 15 residues. CDR1 LGHNA and CDR2 YSLEER come from the germline V gene.

This rearrangement joins TRBV12-3 or TRBV12-4 to TRBJ1-1, with D uncertain. The length of the CDR3 is 12 residues. V lost 7 bases and J lost 8, with 14 bases in between. The CDR3 reads CASTSQRSEAFF. The CDR3 nucleotides are TGTGCCAGCACCTCCCAGCGTTCCGAAGCTTTCTTT.

The chain carries TRBV27 and TRBJ2-7, with a possible D match to TRBD1 (5 bases). The CDR3 extends over 13 amino acids. From germline, CDR1 is MNHEY and CDR2 SMNVEV (reference sequence). Trimming stripped 2 bases from V and 6 bases from J, with 11 bases between. The CDR3: CASSLLRGGEQYF. In nucleotides, the CDR3 is TGTGCCAGCAGTTTACTTAGGGGTGGCGAGCAGTACTTC.

The sample holds one count of this clone. The chain joins TRBV11-2 to TRBJ1-2; D gene uncertain. The CDR3 spans 16 residues. Germline CDR1 SGHAT, CDR2 FQNNGV. Trimming pared 4 bases from V and 0 bases from J, leaving 15 bases between. CDR3 sequence: CASSSIAASPNYGYTF. The DNA for the CDR3 is TGTGCCAGCAGCTCGATTGCCGCCTCTCCTAACTATGGCTACACCTTC.

V gene TRBV10-3 combines with J gene TRBJ1-2, with TRBD1 matching 7 bases. The CDR3 sequence is 14 residues long. V was pared by 0 bases and J by 4 bases, with 2 bases of the junction left unmatched. Germline-derived CDR1 and CDR2 are ENHRY and SYGVKD. CDR3 loop: CAISESGQLYGYTF. The CDR3 nucleotides are TGTGCCATCAGTGAGTCGGGACAGCTCTATGGCTACACCTTC.

This clone has a handful of counts. The genes are TRBV7-2 and TRBJ1-6; TRBD1 aligns across 7 bases. The CDR3 is 14 residues long. The V and J ends lost 3 bases and 8 bases, in that order; junction bases with no gene match: 4. Germline CDR1 SGHTA, CDR2 FQGNSA. In nucleotides, the CDR3 is TGTGCCAGCAGCTTCAGGGGGTTTGATTCACCCCTCCACTTT. It codes for CASSFRGFDSPLHF.